The rows below give T cell receptor beta chains drawn from one sample of a study of blood T cell repertoires in COVID-19. Some clones are missing from TCRdb's copy, which holds only in-frame ones; the method was immunoSEQ multiplex PCR. The table includes roughly 400,000 clones, roughly 91% detected once. The sample was PBMCs or T cells enriched from blood (not recorded which). The receptor source for this set is a woman younger than 45 who had recovered from COVID-19. The CDR3 runs from the conserved cysteine through the conserved F or W. A D gene is named only where the DNA matches it firmly. Clone sizes are given selectively: once, few, many, or a class where the clone is expanded.

TRBJ2-7 | - | TRBV7-2 | - | TGTGCCAGCAGCTTAGTAGTCGGGAGAGCGAACGAGCAGTACTTC | CASSLVVGRANEQYF
TRBJ2-7 | - | TRBV28 | - | TGTGCCAGCAGTTACACCCAGGGCCCCTACGAGCAGTACTTC | CASSYTQGPYEQYF
TRBJ2-2 | - | TRBV6-2/TRBV6-3 | - | TGTGCCAGCAGTTATCCTCGGGGGATGGTCGGGGAGCTGTTTTTT | CASSYPRGMVGELFF
TRBJ1-4 | - | TRBV7-2 | - | TGTGCCAGCAGCTTAGCGCCCGACAGGTTAAATGAAAAACTGTTTTTT | CASSLAPDRLNEKLFF
TRBJ1-2 | - | TRBV18 | - | TGTGCCAGCTCACTTAGTTCTGTAGCTCTATTCGGCTACACCTTC | CASSLSSVALFGYTF
TRBJ1-2 | - | TRBV10-3 | - | TGTGCCATCAGTGAGTCAGTGGGGTTGGCGGGCTATGGCTACACCTTC | CAISESVGLAGYGYTF
TRBJ1-2 | once | TRBV28 | TRBD1 | TGTGCCAGCAGTTCCCGGGACAGACGATTCGGTGGCTATGGCTACACCTTC | CASSSRDRRFGGYGYTF
TRBJ2-5 | - | TRBV7-2 | TRBD2 | TGTGCCAGCCGCTTTTTCGGGACTAGACAAGAGACCCAGTACTTC | CASRFFGTRQETQYF
TRBJ1-1 | few | TRBV27 | TRBD1 | TGTGCCAGCAGTACCGGACAGGGGTGGACTGAAGCTTTCTTT | CASSTGQGWTEAFF
TRBJ2-4 | - | TRBV5-8 | - | TGTGCCAGCAGCCTAAGAGCCAAAAACATTCAGTACTTC | CASSLRAKNIQYF
TRBJ1-2 | - | TRBV5-1 | TRBD1 | TGCGCCAGCAGCCCCGAGGATGGACAGGGCCCGTATGGCTACACCTTC | CASSPEDGQGPYGYTF
TRBJ2-7 | - | TRBV11-2 | - | TGTGCCAGCAGCCGAGGGAAGGGCGGTTACGAGCAGTACTTC | CASSRGKGGYEQYF
TRBJ1-2 | - | TRBV29-1 | - | TGCAGCGTTTACCACCGGGCCCCGGGGTCCTATGGCTACACCTTC | CSVYHRAPGSYGYTF